The 27 T cell receptor beta chains reported below all come from one sample, sequenced in a study of human T cells and chemical hapten exposure. Regarding time point: patch test 3, about 24 weeks after DPC sensitization. Stated treatment: therapeutic diphenylcyclopropenone sensitization with weekly scalp DPC. TCRdb reprocessed the RACE reads via MiXCR and lists one record per CDR3 protein. This repertoire shows about 97,000 distinct CDR3 sequences, around a quarter found once; its top ten account for approximately 10%. Here the sequenced sample was whole blood, taken in connection with sensitization to the hapten diphenylcyclopropenone (DPC). These receptors were obtained from a man aged 35-49 years with alopecia areata. Some clones in this sample may be carry-over from other donors' samples.

This chain uses TRBV20-1 with TRBJ2-5; D is unresolved. Germline V gene data show CDR1 as DFQATT and CDR2 as SNEGSKA (reference sequence). Trimming pared 5 bases from V and 5 bases from J, leaving 15 bases between. CDR3 size: 13 residues. The CDR3 nucleotides read TGCAGTGCTTACGGCCAAACCATCGAGACCCAGTACTTC. Amino acid sequence: CSAYGQTIETQYF.

This clonotype showed up just a few times. The genes are TRBV5-1 and TRBJ2-3; 8 bases map to TRBD2. CDR3 length: 14 residues. The V gene end was trimmed by 5 bases and the J gene end by 4 bases; junction bases not matched to a gene: 6. Germline V gene lookup returns CDR1 SGHRS and CDR2 YFSETQ. Written as DNA, the CDR3 is TGCGCCAGCAGAGCGGGAGCGGGTTCAGATACGCAGTATTTT. Encoded protein: CASRAGAGSDTQYF.

The sample holds a few counts of this clonotype. This rearrangement joins TRBV2 to TRBJ2-3, with 7 positions matching TRBD2. With 5 bases clipped from V and 5 bases from J, the junction kept 7 bases outside the gene matches. Germline V lookup: CDR1 SNHLY, CDR2 FYNNEI. The CDR3 contains 14 residues. CDR3 sequence (DNA): TGTGCCAGCAGTCCCCAGGGACTACAAGATACGCAGTATTTT. Protein product: CASSPQGLQDTQYF.

V usage is TRBV28 and J usage is TRBJ1-5, with 7 bases that match TRBD1. CDR3 length: 15 residues. Germline-derived CDR1 and CDR2 are MDHEN and SYDVKM. The V and J ends lost 1 base and 7 bases, in that order; junction bases with no gene match: 7. The CDR3 DNA follows: TGTGCCAGCAGTTTATCGGTCAGGGGGGAACAGCCCCAGCATTTT. Amino acid sequence: CASSLSVRGEQPQHF.

This clonotype was detected only a few times. The chain combines TRBV28 with TRBJ1-5; possible D gene TRBD1, 5 bases. Germline V lookup: CDR1 MDHEN, CDR2 SYDVKM. This CDR3 spans 14 amino acids. V was pared by 6 bases and J by 1 base, with 10 bases between. The CDR3, as DNA: TGTGCCAGCAGCCCTCAGGGAAGCAATCAGCCCCAGCATTTT. As protein: CASSPQGSNQPQHF.

This chain uses TRBV10-3 with TRBJ2-1, with 11 positions matching TRBD2. With V trimmed by 0 bases and J by 7 bases, 8 bases remained unmatched. The CDR3 loop spans 17 amino acids. The germline V gene encodes CDR1 ENHRY and CDR2 SYGVKD. The CDR3 coding sequence is TGTGCCATCAGTGAGTCCCCTCTAGCGGGAGGAGGAAATGAGCAGTTCTTC. It codes for CAISESPLAGGGNEQFF.

This clonotype has just a few counts. The genes are TRBV29-1 and TRBJ2-1; no firm D call. The CDR3 totals 12 residues. V lost 3 bases, J lost 4 bases, and 7 bases lay in between. CDR1 and CDR2 (germline): SQVTM, ANQGSEA. CDR3 sequence: CSVDSEYNEQFF. CDR3 nucleotide sequence: TGCAGCGTTGACAGCGAATACAATGAGCAGTTCTTC.

The rearrangement links TRBV27 to TRBJ2-7; tentative D call: TRBD1 (6 bases). Germline V gene lookup returns CDR1 MNHEY and CDR2 SMNVEV (reference sequence). The CDR3 is 13 amino acids. The germline V and J ends were trimmed by 8 bases and 4 bases, with 15 bases remaining between them. For the CDR3, the DNA is TGTGCCAGCGTCCAGGGGATTGGGTACGAGCAGTACTTC. Protein sequence: CASVQGIGYEQYF.

V gene TRBV20-1 combines with J gene TRBJ2-7; tentative D call: TRBD1 (5 bases). V shed 4 bases and J shed 3 bases, with 19 bases lying between them. This CDR3 comprises 15 residues. Per the germline V gene, CDR1 is DFQATT and CDR2 is SNEGSKA (reference sequence). The CDR3 here is CSAKPGQYRGYEQYF. The CDR3 DNA follows: TGCAGTGCTAAGCCAGGGCAGTATCGAGGCTACGAGCAGTACTTC.

This clonotype has only a few counts. This sequence joins TRBV5-1 and TRBJ2-7, with 7 bases identical to TRBD2. Losses at the gene ends were 1 base for V and 4 bases for J; bases not matched to a gene: 11. Per the germline V gene, CDR1 is SGHRS and CDR2 is YFSETQ. CDR3 length: 16 residues. This CDR3 is CASSLSREAPRYEQYF. The CDR3 region has the DNA TGCGCCAGCAGCTTGAGTCGGGAGGCCCCACGGTACGAGCAGTACTTC. Filled out from reference TRBV5-1 and TRBJ2-7, the complete variable domain reads KAGVTQTPRYLIKTRGQQVTLSCSPISGHRSVSWYQQTPGQGLQFLFEYFSETQRNKGNFPGRFSGRQFSNSRSEMNVSTLELGDSALYLCASSLSREAPRYEQYFGPGTRLTVT.

J is TRBJ2-3 and V is TRBV13; D not certain. The CDR3 spans 10 residues. The germline gives CDR1 PRHDT, CDR2 FYEKMQ (reference sequence). V lost 5 bases and J 3 bases, leaving 0 bases between the germline ends. The CDR3 nucleotides are TGTGCCAGCAGCACAGATACGCAGTATTTT. It encodes CASSTDTQYF.

CDR3 sequence: CASSYVGSYEQYF. CDR3 nucleotides: TGTGCCAGCAGTTATGTCGGGAGCTACGAGCAGTACTTC. The J gene is TRBJ2-7, the V gene TRBV25-1; perhaps TRBD2 as D (6 bases). This CDR3 has 13 amino acids. CDR1 and CDR2 from the germline V gene are MGHDK and SYGVNS. Trimming shortened V by 5 bases and J by 3 bases, and 11 bases separated the two germline ends.

In this sample, this clonotype turned up a few times. The chain uses TRBV4-3 and TRBJ2-7; 9 bases map to TRBD1. The CDR3 is 15 amino acids. V dropped 0 bases and J dropped 2; count of bases not matched to a gene: 2. Germline assignment: CDR1 LGHNA and CDR2 YSLEER. CDR3: CASSQDGTGTYEQYF. The CDR3 bases are TGCGCCAGCAGCCAAGATGGGACAGGGACCTACGAGCAGTACTTC.

CDR3 sequence: CSVGRGIETQYF. In DNA, the CDR3 is TGCAGCGTTGGTAGGGGTATAGAGACCCAGTACTTC. The chain links TRBV29-1 to TRBJ2-5; D possibly corresponds to TRBD1 (5 bases). Trimming pared 4 bases from V and 4 bases from J, leaving 10 bases between. The CDR3 has 12 residues. Looked up from germline, CDR1 is SQVTM and CDR2 is ANQGSEA.

At least ten counts were recorded for this clonotype. The chain recombines TRBV2 with TRBJ2-5; no firm D call. CDR1 is SNHLY and CDR2 is FYNNEI in the germline V gene. The CDR3 runs to 10 residues. Trimming shortened V by 1 base and J by 6 bases, and 0 bases separated the two germline ends. CDR3 in DNA: TGTGCCAGCAGTGAAGAGACCCAGTACTTC. Protein product: CASSEETQYF.

This clonotype appeared a few times. The chain combines TRBV20-1 with TRBJ2-2; D is possibly TRBD2 (5 bases). This CDR3 region has 15 residues. Germline CDR1 is DFQATT and CDR2 is SNEGSKA (reference sequence). The ends were cut back, 5 bases at V and 4 bases at J, with 17 bases in the middle. CDR3 loop: CSASTSRTCTGELFF. CDR3 nucleotides: TGCAGTGCTTCGACCTCTCGGACTTGCACCGGGGAGCTGTTTTTT.

The chain joins TRBV6-1 to TRBJ2-3; no definite D call. The CDR3 consists of 14 residues. With 7 bases removed from V and 1 base from J, the gap between germline ends came to 12 bases. Germline CDR1 and CDR2: MNHNS and SASEGT. CDR3 bases: TGTGCCAGCACTTCTGGAACCGGCACAGATACGCAGTATTTT. Encoded protein: CASTSGTGTDTQYF.

The chain combines TRBV4-2 with TRBJ2-1, with 13 bases matching TRBD2. The germline V gene has CDR1 LGHNA and CDR2 YNFKEQ. The V and J ends lost 1 base and 8 bases, in that order; junction bases with no gene match: 5. The CDR3 consists of 16 residues. CDR3 in DNA: TGTGCCAGCAGCCAAGCCGGGACTAGCGGGATCTATGAGCAGTTCTTC. It codes for CASSQAGTSGIYEQFF.

This clonotype was found many times. A read error may be the cause here, since a much bigger clone is one base away. The genes are TRBV7-9 and TRBJ2-2, with 11 positions matching TRBD2. CDR3 length equals 16 residues. Trimming at V came to 3 bases and at J to 3 bases, leaving 3 bases not matched to a gene. Germline values: CDR1 SEHNR, CDR2 FQNEAQ (reference sequence). CDR3 residues: CASSLLAGGDTGELFF. Written as DNA, the CDR3 is TGTGCCAGCAGCTTGCTAGCGGGAGGCGACACCGGGGAGCTGTTTTTT. The full variable domain, its missing parts supplied by reference TRBV7-9 and TRBJ2-2, is DTGVSQNPRHKITKRGQNVTFRCDPISEHNRLYWYRQTLGQGPEFLTYFQNEAQLEKSRLLSDRFSAERPKGSFSTLEIQRTEQGDSAMYLCASSLLAGGDTGELFFGEGSRLTVL.

In this sample, this clonotype turned up once. This sequence joins TRBV6-2 or TRBV6-3 and TRBJ2-2; the D is unclear. The ends were cut back, 6 bases at V and 3 bases at J, with 11 bases in the middle. CDR1 is MNHEY, CDR2 SVGEGT, per germline. The CDR3 contains 14 residues. CDR3 sequence reads: CASSYGSDTGELFF. CDR3 in DNA: TGTGCCAGCAGCTACGGGTCGGACACCGGGGAGCTGTTTTTT.

The V gene is TRBV4-2, the J gene TRBJ1-6; a possible D gene is TRBD1 (5 bases). Germline values: CDR1 LGHNA, CDR2 YNFKEQ. Trimming pared 0 bases from V and 5 bases from J, leaving 11 bases between. The CDR3 loop spans 16 amino acids. DNA of the CDR3: TGTGCCAGCAGCCAAGAACAGGACACCAATAATTCACCCCTCCACTTT. This codes for CASSQEQDTNNSPLHF.

The rearrangement links TRBV12-3 or TRBV12-4 to TRBJ1-1; D ambiguous. The ends were cut back, 4 bases at V and 2 bases at J, with 8 bases in the middle. CDR3 size: 13 residues. The chain's CDR3 is CASSSRSNTEAFF. CDR3 bases: TGTGCCAGCAGTTCCAGATCCAACACTGAAGCTTTCTTT.

This clonotype came up a few times. The rearrangement links TRBV9 to TRBJ2-1; no clear D gene. The V gene's germline CDR1 is SGDLS and CDR2 YYNGEE. The CDR3 consists of 14 residues. Trimming stripped 0 bases from V and 1 base from J, with 5 bases between. CDR3 DNA sequence: TGTGCCAGCAGCGTAGAGGGATCCTACAATGAGCAGTTCTTC. This codes for CASSVEGSYNEQFF.

A few counts support this clonotype. The V gene is TRBV28, the J gene TRBJ2-5; no clear D. Germline V gene sequence: CDR1 MDHEN, CDR2 SYDVKM. V dropped 8 bases and J dropped 7 bases, with 17 bases sitting between them. There are 13 residues in the CDR3. CDR3: CASGVHEPATQYF. In DNA, the CDR3 is TGTGCCAGCGGGGTACACGAACCTGCGACCCAGTACTTC.

The genes are TRBV10-3 and TRBJ2-3; 9 bases fit TRBD1. The CDR3 totals 14 residues. The ends lost 6 bases at V and 4 bases at J; junction bases unmatched: 5. Per germline, CDR1 ENHRY and CDR2 SYGVKD. The chain's CDR3 is CAISLTGGADTQYF. The CDR3 DNA reads as TGTGCCATCAGCCTTACAGGGGGCGCAGATACGCAGTATTTT.

V is TRBV7-2 and J is TRBJ2-1; 8 bases are a match to TRBD2. The V segment lost 0 bases and the J segment 8 bases; nucleotides outside the gene matches: 3. The CDR3 is 14 residues long. Germline-derived CDR1 and CDR2 are SGHTA and FQGNSA. CDR3 coding DNA: TGTGCCAGCAGCTTAGCGCCCGGGAGGGATGAGCAGTTCTTC. This translates into CASSLAPGRDEQFF.

The chain is built from TRBV27 and TRBJ1-1, with a tentative D call TRBD1 (6 bases). This CDR3 is built from 13 residues. The germline gives CDR1 MNHEY, CDR2 SMNVEV (reference sequence). Trimming left V 2 bases short and J 3 bases short, with 7 bases between. CDR3 sequence: CASSLQGHTEAFF. Here the CDR3 DNA reads TGTGCCAGCAGTTTACAGGGGCACACTGAAGCTTTCTTT.